This T cell receptor (beta chain) is from a study of T-cell reconstitution after alpha-beta-depleted transplantation in children. Notes on the study in general: From newly produced T cells came most of the T-cell counts and diversity one year after transplant. As was reported, about two months after transplant, alpha-beta T cells came from several hundred expanded graft clones.

With V trimmed by 4 bases and J by 5 bases, 4 bases remained unmatched. The germline V gene encodes CDR1 ENHRY and CDR2 SYGVKD. The CDR3 extends over 14 amino acids. In regard to this clonotype: Its antigen is unknown.

Molecular barcoding with unique molecular identifiers was used for the TCRbeta library. A single record per CDR3 protein comes from TCRdb applying MiXCR to the PCR reads. The sample lists a few hundred thousand distinct CDR3 sequences, about 6.6% occurring once. Sequenced here: PBMCs, sampled before TCRalphabeta/CD19-depleted stem cell transplant. This sequence originates from a boy younger than 10 with acute lymphoblastic leukemia, due to receive a stem cell transplant. The rearrangement joins TRBV10-3 to TRBJ2-2, with 7 bases matching TRBD2. CDR3 region: CAISGGGPTGELFF. The CDR3 DNA reads TGTGCCATCAGTGGGGGAGGGCCGACCGGGGAGCTGTTTTTT.